The rows below give T cell receptor beta chains drawn from one sample of a study of shared T cell receptors in the human thymus. Profiled with immunoSEQ multiplex PCR; TCRdb holds only in-frame clones, not every one. The repertoire consists of about 400,000 clones, with just under 95% occurring once and the leading ten covering 0.015% to 0.025%. The sequenced material came from thymocytes. Receptor source: a human donor. Both conserved end residues are part of each CDR3. The order of the fields is V gene, J gene, CDR3 protein.

v_gene: TRBV7-3; j_gene: TRBJ2-3; CDR3aa: CASSPPGGSKDTQYF
v_gene: TRBV6-6; j_gene: TRBJ1-2; CDR3aa: CASGTGEGYGYTF
v_gene: TRBV11-3; j_gene: TRBJ2-1; CDR3aa: CASSSDRGPYNEQFF
v_gene: TRBV7-2; j_gene: TRBJ2-1; CDR3aa: CASSHTRVGGRAYNEQFF
v_gene: TRBV27; j_gene: TRBJ2-1; CDR3aa: CASSCRDRRQNNEQFF
v_gene: TRBV6-1; j_gene: TRBJ2-7; CDR3aa: CASSRDRGYEQYF
v_gene: TRBV4-2; j_gene: TRBJ2-5; CDR3aa: CASSTSQREGEYQETQYF
v_gene: TRBV7-2; j_gene: TRBJ2-1; CDR3aa: CASSLGRGGSNEQFF
v_gene: TRBV7-2; j_gene: TRBJ1-2; CDR3aa: CASSKTLRGSWYGYTF
v_gene: TRBV6-1; j_gene: TRBJ2-7; CDR3aa: CASRLTSVYEQYF
v_gene: TRBV25-1; j_gene: TRBJ1-2; CDR3aa: CASSESGGDYGYTF
v_gene: TRBV7-9; j_gene: TRBJ1-3; CDR3aa: CASSPTGNSGNTIYF
v_gene: TRBV10-1; j_gene: TRBJ2-3; CDR3aa: CASSGGLAYTDTQYF